Given below is one T cell receptor beta chain in context. This entry belongs to a study of cytomegalovirus exposure and HLA in healthy donors. Study summary: An earlier analysis found roughly 110 million unique TCR beta sequences from around 180 million T cells.

This CDR3 is built from 12 residues. Germline loops: CDR1 LGHNA, CDR2 YSLEER. The germline V and J ends were trimmed by 1 base and 9 bases, with 7 bases remaining between them. 13 Jbeta primers and 60 Vbeta primers were used for the PCR. Original methodology: About 11 million of the 60 million to 90 million unique TCR beta chains counted in a later analysis were shared. Libraries were prepared by immunoSEQ multiplex PCR; TCRdb keeps only in-frame clonotypes and omits some of them. V, J and clone size are taken as reported in that table, and D and trimming were inferred from the DNA itself. The repertoire holds under 200,000 clones, roughly 79% seen once, with 1.3% in the top ten. Donors counted as nominally healthy when sampled, yet unrecorded immune exposures were likely.

This receptor was obtained from a young man in good health and CMV-seronegative. Sequenced sample: PBMCs. The chain uses TRBV4-3 and TRBJ2-1; tentative D call: TRBD2 (5 bases). The CDR3 bases are TGCGCCAGCAGCCAAGGGACTCTTGAGCAGTTCTTC. Encoded protein: CASSQGTLEQFF.